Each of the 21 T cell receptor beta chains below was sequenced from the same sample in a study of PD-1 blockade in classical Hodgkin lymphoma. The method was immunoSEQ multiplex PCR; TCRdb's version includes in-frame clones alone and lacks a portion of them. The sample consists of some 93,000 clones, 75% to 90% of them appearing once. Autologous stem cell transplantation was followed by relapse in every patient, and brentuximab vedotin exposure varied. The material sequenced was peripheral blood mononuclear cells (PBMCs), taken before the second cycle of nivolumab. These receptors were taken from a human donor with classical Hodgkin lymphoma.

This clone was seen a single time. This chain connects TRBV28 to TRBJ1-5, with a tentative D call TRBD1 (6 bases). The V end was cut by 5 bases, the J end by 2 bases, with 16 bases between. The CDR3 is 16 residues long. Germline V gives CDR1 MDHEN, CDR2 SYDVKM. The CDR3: CASSDGGAGGNQPQHF. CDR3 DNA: TGTGCCAGCAGTGACGGGGGCGCAGGGGGCAATCAGCCCCAGCATTTT.

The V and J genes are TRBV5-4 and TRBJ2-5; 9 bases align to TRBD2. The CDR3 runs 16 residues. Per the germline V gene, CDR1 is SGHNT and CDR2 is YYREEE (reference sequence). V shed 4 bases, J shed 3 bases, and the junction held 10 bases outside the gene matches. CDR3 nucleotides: TGTGCCAGCAGCCTGGAGGTAGTAGCGGGGGAAGAGACCCAGTACTTC. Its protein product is CASSLEVVAGEETQYF.

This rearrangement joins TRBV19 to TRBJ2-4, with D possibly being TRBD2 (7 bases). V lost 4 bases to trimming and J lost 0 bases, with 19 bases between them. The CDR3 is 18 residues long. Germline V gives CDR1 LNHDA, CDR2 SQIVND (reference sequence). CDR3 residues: CASSTSPRGALAKNIQYF. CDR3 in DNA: TGTGCCAGTAGTACGAGCCCACGGGGGGCCCTAGCCAAAAACATTCAGTACTTC. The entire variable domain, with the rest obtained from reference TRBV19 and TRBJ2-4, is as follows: DGGITQSPKYLFRKEGQNVTLSCEQNLNHDAMYWYRQDPGQGLRLIYYSQIVNDFQKGDIAEGYSVSREKKESFPLTVTSAQKNPTAFYLCASSTSPRGALAKNIQYFGAGTRLSVL.

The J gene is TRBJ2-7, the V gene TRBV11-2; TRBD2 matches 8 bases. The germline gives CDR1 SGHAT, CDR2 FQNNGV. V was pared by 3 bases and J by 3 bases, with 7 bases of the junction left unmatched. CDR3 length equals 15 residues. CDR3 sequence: CASSFGAGGYYEQYF. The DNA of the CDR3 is TGTGCCAGCAGCTTCGGGGCGGGGGGCTACTACGAGCAGTACTTC.

The CDR3 DNA sequence: TGTGCCAGCAGCGTAGATGCGATAGCGGGCGGGGTCGGTGAGCAGTTCTTC. Encoded protein: CASSVDAIAGGVGEQFF. This chain uses TRBV9 with TRBJ2-1; 7 bases are shared with TRBD2. J lost 9 bases, V lost 0 bases, and 15 bases had no gene match. Germline V gene lookup returns CDR1 SGDLS and CDR2 YYNGEE. CDR3 length equals 17 residues.

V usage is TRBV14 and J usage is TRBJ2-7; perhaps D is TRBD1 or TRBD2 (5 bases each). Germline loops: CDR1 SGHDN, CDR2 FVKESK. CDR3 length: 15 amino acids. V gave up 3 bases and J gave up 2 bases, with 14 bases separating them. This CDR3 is CASSHTYGGPYEQYF. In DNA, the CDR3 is TGTGCCAGCAGCCACACCTATGGGGGACCCTACGAGCAGTACTTC. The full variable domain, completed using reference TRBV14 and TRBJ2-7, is EAGVTQFPSHSVIEKGQTVTLRCDPISGHDNLYWYRRVMGKEIKFLLHFVKESKQDESGMPNNRFLAERTGGTYSTLKVQPAELEDSGVYFCASSHTYGGPYEQYFGPGTRLTVT.

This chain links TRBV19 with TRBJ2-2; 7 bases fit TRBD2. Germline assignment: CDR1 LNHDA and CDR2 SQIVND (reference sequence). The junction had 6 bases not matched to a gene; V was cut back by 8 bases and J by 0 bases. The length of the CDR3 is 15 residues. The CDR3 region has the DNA TGTGCCAGTTGCTTAGCGGGCGCGAACACCGGGGAGCTGTTTTTT. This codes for CASCLAGANTGELFF.

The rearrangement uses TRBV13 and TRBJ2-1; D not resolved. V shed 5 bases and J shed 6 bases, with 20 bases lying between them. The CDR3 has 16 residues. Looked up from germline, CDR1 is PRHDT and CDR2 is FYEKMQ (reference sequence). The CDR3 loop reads CASSTPRSGIGNEQFF. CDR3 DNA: TGTGCCAGCAGCACTCCTAGGTCCGGTATTGGCAATGAGCAGTTCTTC.

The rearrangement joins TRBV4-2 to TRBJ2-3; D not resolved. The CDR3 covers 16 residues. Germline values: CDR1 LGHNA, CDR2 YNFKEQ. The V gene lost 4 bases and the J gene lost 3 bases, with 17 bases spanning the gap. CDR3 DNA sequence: TGTGCCAGCAGCCGGGCCGGGTCGACTGCAACAGATACGCAGTATTTT. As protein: CASSRAGSTATDTQYF.

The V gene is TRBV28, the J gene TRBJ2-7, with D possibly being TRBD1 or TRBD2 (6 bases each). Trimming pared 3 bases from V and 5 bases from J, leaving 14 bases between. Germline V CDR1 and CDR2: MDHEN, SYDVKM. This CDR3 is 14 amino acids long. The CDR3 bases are TGTGCCAGCAGTTTCACGGGGGCCCAGAACGAGCAGTACTTC. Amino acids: CASSFTGAQNEQYF.

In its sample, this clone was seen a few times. The CDR3 region has the DNA TGTGCCATCAGGAAGACAGGGGCCAGTTCCCCCACCCTCGAAGCTTTCTTT. It encodes CAIRKTGASSPTLEAFF. The chain uses TRBV10-3 and TRBJ1-1; 8 positions agree with TRBD1. The CDR3 has 17 amino acids. V shed 6 bases, J shed 8 bases, and the junction held 20 bases outside the gene matches. The germline gives CDR1 ENHRY, CDR2 SYGVKD.

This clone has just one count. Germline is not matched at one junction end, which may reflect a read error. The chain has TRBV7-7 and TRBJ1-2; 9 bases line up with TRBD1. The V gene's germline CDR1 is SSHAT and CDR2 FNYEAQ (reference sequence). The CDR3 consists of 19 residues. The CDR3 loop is CASSTRGQGRFPHNYGYTF. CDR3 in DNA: TGTGCTAGCAGCACCCGAGGACAGGGGCGCTTCCCTCATAACTATGGCTACACCTTC.

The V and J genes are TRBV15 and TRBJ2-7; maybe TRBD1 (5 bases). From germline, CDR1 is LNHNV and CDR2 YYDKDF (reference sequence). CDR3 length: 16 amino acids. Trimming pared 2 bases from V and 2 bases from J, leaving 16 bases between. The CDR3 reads CATSRNTGALAYEQYF. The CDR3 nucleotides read TGTGCCACCAGCAGAAATACAGGTGCACTTGCCTACGAGCAGTACTTC.

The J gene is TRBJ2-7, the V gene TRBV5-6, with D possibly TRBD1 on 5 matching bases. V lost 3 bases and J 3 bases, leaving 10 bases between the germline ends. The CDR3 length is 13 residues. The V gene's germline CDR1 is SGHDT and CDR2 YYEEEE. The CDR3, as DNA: TGTGCCAGCAGCTCCCTACAGGACTACGAGCAGTACTTC. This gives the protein CASSSLQDYEQYF. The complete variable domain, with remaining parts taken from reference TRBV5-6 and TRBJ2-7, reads DAGVTQSPTHLIKTRGQQVTLRCSPKSGHDTVSWYQQALGQGPQFIFQYYEEEERQRGNFPDRFSGHQFPNYSSELNVNALLLGDSALYLCASSSLQDYEQYFGPGTRLTVT.

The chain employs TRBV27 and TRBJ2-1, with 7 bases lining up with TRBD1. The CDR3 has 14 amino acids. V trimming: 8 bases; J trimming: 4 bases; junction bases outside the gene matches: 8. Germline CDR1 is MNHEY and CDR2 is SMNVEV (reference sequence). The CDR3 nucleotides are TGTGCCAGCGGTCCCCGGGACAGATACAATGAGCAGTTCTTC. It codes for CASGPRDRYNEQFF.

CDR3 loop: CASSYGGTGSWGTGELFF. DNA for the CDR3: TGTGCCAGCAGCTATGGGGGGACAGGGAGCTGGGGCACCGGGGAGCTGTTTTTT. This chain uses TRBV7-2 with TRBJ2-2; 9 nucleotides agree with TRBD1. CDR1 is SGHTA and CDR2 is FQGNSA in the germline V gene. The CDR3 is 18 amino acids. J gave up 4 bases and V 4 bases, and 13 bases lay outside the gene matches.

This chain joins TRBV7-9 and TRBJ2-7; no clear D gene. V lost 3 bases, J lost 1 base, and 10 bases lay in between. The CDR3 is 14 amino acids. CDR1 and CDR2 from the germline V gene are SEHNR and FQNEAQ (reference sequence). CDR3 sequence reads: CASSFAGQSYEQYF. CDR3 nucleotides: TGTGCCAGCAGCTTCGCAGGCCAATCCTACGAGCAGTACTTC.

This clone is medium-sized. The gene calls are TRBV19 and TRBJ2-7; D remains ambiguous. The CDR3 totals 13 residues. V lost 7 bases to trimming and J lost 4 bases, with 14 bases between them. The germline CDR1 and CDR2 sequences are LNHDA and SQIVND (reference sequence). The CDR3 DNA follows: TGTGCCAGTACCTCCCAGTCGGGTTACGAGCAGTACTTC. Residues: CASTSQSGYEQYF.

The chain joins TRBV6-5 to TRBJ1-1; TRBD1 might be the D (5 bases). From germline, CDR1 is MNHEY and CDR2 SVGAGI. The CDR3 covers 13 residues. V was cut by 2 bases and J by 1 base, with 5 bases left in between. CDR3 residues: CASSYTGNTEAFF. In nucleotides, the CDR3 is TGTGCCAGCAGTTACACAGGGAACACTGAAGCTTTCTTT.

CDR3 sequence (DNA): TGTGCCAGCAGCTTGGTGGGACAGACCTTCGGCTACACCTTC. The encoded protein is CASSLVGQTFGYTF. The rearrangement joins TRBV5-6 to TRBJ1-2; TRBD1 agrees at 7 bases. Looked up from germline, CDR1 is SGHDT and CDR2 is YYEEEE. The CDR3 is made up of 14 amino acids. J lost 8 bases, V lost 0 bases, and 7 bases had no gene match.

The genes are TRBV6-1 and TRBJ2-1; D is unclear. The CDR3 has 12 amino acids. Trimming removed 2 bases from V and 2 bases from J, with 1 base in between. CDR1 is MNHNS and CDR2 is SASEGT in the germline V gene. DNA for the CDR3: TGTGCCAGCAGTGAAACCTACAATGAGCAGTTCTTC. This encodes CASSETYNEQFF.